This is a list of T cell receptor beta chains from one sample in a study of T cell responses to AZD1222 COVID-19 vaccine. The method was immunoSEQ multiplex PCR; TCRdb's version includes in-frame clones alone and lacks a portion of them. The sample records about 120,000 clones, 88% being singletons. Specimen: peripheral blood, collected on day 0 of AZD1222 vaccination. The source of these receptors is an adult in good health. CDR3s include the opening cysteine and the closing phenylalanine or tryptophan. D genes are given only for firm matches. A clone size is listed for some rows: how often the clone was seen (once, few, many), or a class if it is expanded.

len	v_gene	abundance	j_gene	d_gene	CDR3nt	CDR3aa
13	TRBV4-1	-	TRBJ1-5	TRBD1	TGCGCCACCGGACAGGGGTTGGATCAGCCCCAGCATTTT	CATGQGLDQPQHF
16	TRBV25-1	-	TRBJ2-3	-	TGTGCCAGCAGAACGTCTGACGGATCTAGCACAGATACGCAGTATTTT	CASRTSDGSSTDTQYF
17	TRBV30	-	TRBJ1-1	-	TGTGCCTGGAGTGACCCCGGGCAGTGGGGGATGAACACTGAAGCTTTCTTT	CAWSDPGQWGMNTEAFF
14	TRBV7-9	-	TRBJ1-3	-	TGTGCCAGCAGCTTACTGTCCAGCTATGACACCATATATTTT	CASSLLSSYDTIYF
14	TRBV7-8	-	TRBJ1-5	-	TGTGCCAGCAGCTTAGGTTTAAGCAATCAGCCCCAGCATTTT	CASSLGLSNQPQHF
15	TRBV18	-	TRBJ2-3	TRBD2	TGTGCCAGCTCACAAACCGGGACTAGCGGGGGAACGCAGTATTTT	CASSQTGTSGGTQYF
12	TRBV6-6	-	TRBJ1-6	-	TGTGCCAGCAGTGCAAGGAATTCACCCCTCCACTTT	CASSARNSPLHF
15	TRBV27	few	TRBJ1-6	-	TGTGCCAGCAGTTTAATGGTGGGGGGCAATTCACCCCTCCACTTT	CASSLMVGGNSPLHF
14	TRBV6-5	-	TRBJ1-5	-	TGTGCCAGCATACCCGGGACGGGCAATCAGCCCCAGCATTTT	CASIPGTGNQPQHF
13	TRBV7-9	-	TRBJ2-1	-	TGTGCCAGCAGCCCCCGGGTCTACAATGAGCAGTTCTTC	CASSPRVYNEQFF
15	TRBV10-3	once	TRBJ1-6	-	TGTGCCATCAGTGAGTCCGAGGCCAGTAATTCACCCCTCCACTTT	CAISESEASNSPLHF
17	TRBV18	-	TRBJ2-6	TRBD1	TGTGCCAGCTCAAGGGGACAGGGCGTCTCTGGGGCCAACGTCCTGACTTTC	CASSRGQGVSGANVLTF
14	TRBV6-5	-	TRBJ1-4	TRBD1	TGTGCCAGCAGAACCGGGACAGGGGGTGAAAAACTGTTTTTT	CASRTGTGGEKLFF
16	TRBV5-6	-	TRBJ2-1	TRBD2	TGTGCCAGCAGTTTCGGACTAGCGGGAGGCGGAGGTGAGCAGTTCTTC	CASSFGLAGGGGEQFF
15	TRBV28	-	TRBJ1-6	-	TGTGCCAGCAGTTTTGGGGACTACTATAATTCACCCCTCCACTTT	CASSFGDYYNSPLHF
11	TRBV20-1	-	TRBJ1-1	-	TGCAGCTCAGGTGGTGATACTGAAGCTTTCTTT	CSSGGDTEAFF
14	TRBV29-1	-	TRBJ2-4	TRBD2	TGCAGCGTAGGGACTAGCGGGACCAAAAACATTCAGTACTTC	CSVGTSGTKNIQYF
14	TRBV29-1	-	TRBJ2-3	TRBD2	TGCAGCGTTGAGGGCGGGAGAATGGCAGATACGCAGTATTTT	CSVEGGRMADTQYF
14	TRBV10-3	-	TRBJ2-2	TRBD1	TGTGCCATCAGCGGAACAGGGGTAACAGGGGAGCTGTTTTTT	CAISGTGVTGELFF
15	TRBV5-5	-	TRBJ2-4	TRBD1	TGTGCCAGCAGCTTGGAGGGGACAGACAAAAACATTCAGTACTTC	CASSLEGTDKNIQYF
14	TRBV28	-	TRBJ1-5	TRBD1	TGTGCCAGCAGACTGGGGGACAGGAATCAGCCCCAGCATTTT	CASRLGDRNQPQHF
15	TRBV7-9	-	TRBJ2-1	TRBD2	TGTGCCAGCAGTTTAGCGGGAGTCTTGGTCAATGAGCAGTTCTTC	CASSLAGVLVNEQFF
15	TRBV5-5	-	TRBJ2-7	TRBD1	TGTGCCAGCAGCTTGGAAGGACAGGGATTTCACGAGCAGTACTTC	CASSLEGQGFHEQYF
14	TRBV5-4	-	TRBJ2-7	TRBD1	TGTGCCAGCAGCTTACAGGGGGATCGGTACGAGCAGTACTTC	CASSLQGDRYEQYF
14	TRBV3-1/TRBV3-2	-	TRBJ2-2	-	TGTGCCAGCAGCTTAAACAGGGTAACCGGGGAGCTGTTTTTT	CASSLNRVTGELFF
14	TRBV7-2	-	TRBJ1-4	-	TGTGCCAGCAGCCCTACCAGGGTAGGGGAAAAACTGTTTTTT	CASSPTRVGEKLFF
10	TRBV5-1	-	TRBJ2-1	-	TGCGCCAGCATCGGCTACTGGCAGTTCTTC	CASIGYWQFF
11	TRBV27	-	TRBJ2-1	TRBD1	TGTGCCAGTCAGGGGGTATATGAGCAGTTCTTC	CASQGVYEQFF
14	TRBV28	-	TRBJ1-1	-	TGTGCCAGCAGTTTGGGACATACAAACACTGAAGCTTTCTTT	CASSLGHTNTEAFF
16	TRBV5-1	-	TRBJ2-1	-	TGCGCCAGCAGCCCGAGGGGGGCGGCCGGGTACAATGAGCAGTTCTTC	CASSPRGAAGYNEQFF
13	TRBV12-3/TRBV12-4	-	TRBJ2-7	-	TGTGCCAGCAGTTTGTGGGGTAGTTACGAGCAGTACTTC	CASSLWGSYEQYF
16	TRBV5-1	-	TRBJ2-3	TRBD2	TGCGCCAGCAGCTCCCGAGCGGGAGGGGACGCAGATACGCAGTATTTT	CASSSRAGGDADTQYF